The subject of this entry is one TCR beta chain. For every TCR library, approximately 4,000 ng of total RNA was used. Template switching incorporated UMIs with a 6-nucleotide sample barcode. For each CDR3 protein, TCRdb gives one entry from its re-call of the 5' RACE reads, without DNA. The sample holds roughly 150,000 distinct CDR3 sequences. Each donor had more than 2 ml of blood drawn. The data were taken from a study of monozygotic twins with inflammatory bowel disease. This CDR3 is built from 15 residues. The germline CDR1 and CDR2 sequences are SGHRS and YFSETQ. V and J are TRBV5-1 and TRBJ2-7; TCRdb lists TRBD2, though no DNA is available to test this call. Sequencing used blood. This clonotype originated in a human donor with ulcerative colitis or Crohn's disease, or a healthy co-twin of an affected twin (not recorded which). CDR3 residues: CASSFTSGRVYEQYF.